A selection of T cell receptor beta chains follows, all from one sample in a study of cytomegalovirus exposure and HLA in healthy donors. Clones were sequenced by immunoSEQ multiplex PCR, and TCRdb holds only the in-frame ones, with some missing. The sample contains about 100,000 clones, 70% to 80% of which appear only once. The sample taken for sequencing was PBMCs. The source of these receptors is a woman aged 60-75 years in good health and CMV-seropositive. Both conserved end residues are part of each CDR3. D genes are given only for firm matches.

V gene	D gene	J gene	CDR3 protein
TRBV13	NA	TRBJ2-3	CASSLGRGTDTQYF
TRBV6-6	TRBD2	TRBJ2-7	CASGVAGVYEQYF
TRBV28	TRBD1	TRBJ1-1	CASSPGTGGTEAFF
TRBV19	TRBD2	TRBJ2-7	CASSPSGSYEQYF
TRBV5-1	NA	TRBJ2-2	CASSLRGMDTGELFF
TRBV9	TRBD1	TRBJ1-2	CASSPGQGNYGYTF
TRBV28	TRBD1	TRBJ1-2	CASSLLTGSSGYGYTF
TRBV5-6	TRBD1	TRBJ1-4	CASSPRTGVGEKLFF
TRBV6-1	TRBD1	TRBJ2-3	CASSEDRGTDTQYF
TRBV7-9	TRBD2	TRBJ2-3	CATRREYADTQYF
TRBV2	NA	TRBJ2-7	CASQRETGPYEQYF
TRBV29-1	NA	TRBJ1-1	CSVQVSGRSTEAFF
TRBV14	NA	TRBJ1-2	CASSQAVPGYKSYGYTF
TRBV9	NA	TRBJ1-5	CASSVGRGNQPQHF
TRBV15	TRBD1	TRBJ1-5	CATSRLRGRTSNQPQHF
TRBV19	NA	TRBJ1-3	CASSMPGQSYSGNTIYF
TRBV2	TRBD1	TRBJ1-2	CASSSVQGSLWGYTF
TRBV14	TRBD2	TRBJ2-1	CASSHLAGGAYNEQFF
TRBV19	TRBD2	TRBJ2-5	CASRRTSGVETQYF
TRBV9	TRBD2	TRBJ2-5	CASNPGLAVQETQYF
TRBV30	TRBD1	TRBJ1-1	CAWLGTGGPLTEAFF
TRBV4-1	TRBD1	TRBJ1-6	CASSQARDRGKSYNSPLHF
TRBV7-3	NA	TRBJ2-1	CASSFGSVNEQFF
TRBV14	TRBD2	TRBJ2-2	CASSQDRAGVVTGELFF
TRBV25-1	TRBD1	TRBJ2-7	CASSEIWGTGVYEQYF
TRBV4-2	NA	TRBJ2-3	CASSQASTDTQYF
TRBV29-1	TRBD1	TRBJ1-2	CSTGQGAGGYTF
TRBV5-6	TRBD2	TRBJ2-7	CASSPGTRGYEQYF
TRBV11-3	NA	TRBJ2-5	CASSLDYREYATQYF
TRBV7-6	NA	TRBJ1-1	CASSLMGRGGTNTEAFF
TRBV5-1	TRBD1	TRBJ1-2	CASSSGTAANYGYTF
TRBV10-1	NA	TRBJ2-7	CASSEAGPYEQYF
TRBV5-4	NA	TRBJ2-2	CAAGRNTGELFF
TRBV7-9	NA	TRBJ2-5	CASSLALTQYF
TRBV7-8	NA	TRBJ2-1	CASSSTGYNEQFF
TRBV18	NA	TRBJ2-5	CASSPSAVDQETQYF
TRBV29-1	TRBD2	NA	CSARTSGSHEQYF
TRBV27	NA	TRBJ2-5	CASPGVWKETQYF
TRBV13	TRBD2	TRBJ2-1	CASSLRTSGSGEQFF
TRBV18	NA	TRBJ2-1	CASSSTVYNEQFF
TRBV7-3	TRBD2	TRBJ2-1	CASSFTGTRYNEQFF
TRBV18	NA	TRBJ1-3	CASSPGLSSGNTIYF
TRBV6-5	TRBD1	TRBJ2-3	CASLSGGESTDTQYF
TRBV6-1	NA	TRBJ1-5	CASSEGQVPGQPQHF
TRBV4-1	NA	TRBJ2-1	CASSRGGGDTYNEQFF
TRBV2	TRBD1	TRBJ2-7	CASSPQGVPYEQYF
TRBV30	NA	TRBJ2-3	CAWSTSGPLTDTQYF
TRBV7-7	TRBD1	TRBJ2-2	CASSRIKRTGGNTGELFF
TRBV29-1	NA	TRBJ2-2	CSPSKGRTGELFF
TRBV2	TRBD1	TRBJ1-2	CASIVGQGPPGYTF